Presented here are 14 T cell receptor beta chains from one specimen sequenced in a study of blood T cell repertoires in COVID-19. Clones were sequenced by immunoSEQ multiplex PCR, and TCRdb holds only the in-frame ones, with some missing. The sample lists 90,000 to 100,000 clones; approximately 88% were seen once. Sequencing input: peripheral blood. The receptors were sampled from a man aged 45-60 years with COVID-19, enrolled during active disease.

The chain carries TRBV5-5 and TRBJ2-1, with 7 positions matching TRBD1. V dropped 1 base and J dropped 3; count of bases not matched to a gene: 1. The CDR3 is made up of 14 amino acids. Germline values: CDR1 SGHKS, CDR2 YYEKEE (reference sequence). The DNA for the CDR3 is TGTGCCAGCAGCTTGAACAGGGGCTACAATGAGCAGTTCTTC. This gives the protein CASSLNRGYNEQFF.

V and J are TRBV19 and TRBJ2-5, with TRBD1 matching 10 bases. The CDR3 is 15 amino acids. Trimming removed 4 bases from V and 5 bases from J; junction bases left unmatched: 7. In germline, CDR1 is LNHDA, CDR2 SQIVND (reference sequence). The CDR3 sequence is CASSSPGTGVETQYF. DNA for the CDR3: TGTGCCAGTAGTAGCCCCGGGACAGGGGTGGAGACCCAGTACTTC. Combining the CDR3 with reference TRBV19 and TRBJ2-5 gives the whole variable domain DGGITQSPKYLFRKEGQNVTLSCEQNLNHDAMYWYRQDPGQGLRLIYYSQIVNDFQKGDIAEGYSVSREKKESFPLTVTSAQKNPTAFYLCASSSPGTGVETQYFGPGTRLLVL.

This clone has just a few counts. The chain links TRBV30 to TRBJ1-5; D may be TRBD1 (6 bases). The CDR3 consists of 14 residues. CDR1 and CDR2 from the germline V gene are GTSNPN and SVGIG (reference sequence). Trimming stripped 0 bases from V and 4 bases from J, with 10 bases between. The CDR3 loop is CAWSVGQPNQPQHF. CDR3 nucleotide sequence: TGTGCCTGGAGTGTAGGACAGCCTAATCAGCCCCAGCATTTT.

This chain joins TRBV7-9 and TRBJ2-1; TRBD2 matches at 8 bases. The V and J ends lost 6 bases and 8 bases, in that order; junction bases with no gene match: 6. Looked up from germline, CDR1 is SEHNR and CDR2 is FQNEAQ (reference sequence). CDR3 size: 13 residues. DNA for the CDR3: TGTGCCAGCAGTCCGGGGGGGCCGTATGAGCAGTTCTTC. This gives the protein CASSPGGPYEQFF.

As concerns this clone: Other nucleotide sequences in the sample specify the same CDR3. The chain employs TRBV2 and TRBJ1-4; D is possibly TRBD1 (6 bases). The CDR3 length is 14 residues. With 3 bases removed from V and 8 bases from J, the gap between germline ends came to 13 bases. Germline V lookup: CDR1 SNHLY, CDR2 FYNNEI. Here the CDR3 reads CASSDWGQGEKLFF. The CDR3 DNA reads TGTGCCAGCAGTGACTGGGGACAAGGGGAAAAACTGTTTTTT.

The chain joins TRBV6-6 to TRBJ1-1; possible D gene TRBD1, 6 bases. V was trimmed by 7 bases and J by 6 bases, leaving 15 bases between them. Per germline, CDR1 MNHNY and CDR2 SVGAGI (reference sequence). The CDR3 is made up of 13 amino acids. CDR3 nucleotides: TGTGCCAGCACCACCCTTAACAGGGCTGAAGCTTTCTTT. This sequence encodes CASTTLNRAEAFF.

The chain joins TRBV18 to TRBJ2-6; TRBD1 aligns across 7 bases. CDR1 and CDR2 from the germline V gene are KGHSH and LQKENI. V shed 5 bases and J 2 bases; nucleotides not matched to a gene: 15. This CDR3 region has 19 residues. The CDR3 spells CASSTRGGSPRPGANVLTF. The CDR3 DNA follows: TGTGCCAGCTCAACCCGAGGGGGCAGCCCCCGACCTGGGGCCAACGTCCTGACTTTC.

The gene calls are TRBV9 and TRBJ2-3, with 9 bases fitting TRBD2. Germline V gene data show CDR1 as SGDLS and CDR2 as YYNGEE. This CDR3 comprises 17 residues. J lost 5 bases, V lost 3 bases, and 13 bases had no gene match. The CDR3 nucleotides are TGTGCCAGCAGCGCCGGGTTCGGCGGGGGGGCCGTAGATACGCAGTATTTT. Protein product: CASSAGFGGGAVDTQYF. Looking up the rest from reference TRBV9 and TRBJ2-3 gives the full variable domain: DSGVTQTPKHLITATGQRVTLRCSPRSGDLSVYWYQQSLDQGLQFLIQYYNGEERAKGNILERFSAQQFPDLHSELNLSSLELGDSALYFCASSAGFGGGAVDTQYFGPGTRLTVL.

V is TRBV18 and J is TRBJ2-2, with 7 nucleotides matching TRBD1. Germline values: CDR1 KGHSH, CDR2 LQKENI. V gave up 1 base and J gave up 7 bases; unmatched junction bases: 3. This CDR3 region has 14 residues. CDR3 DNA: TGTGCCAGCTCACCACAGGGGGCTGGCGGGGAGCTGTTTTTT. Its protein is CASSPQGAGGELFF.

Concerning this clone itself: The junction differs from germline at one of its ends, possibly a read error. The rearrangement joins TRBV4-1 to TRBJ1-2; D perhaps matches TRBD1 (6 bases). CDR3 length equals 15 residues. CDR1 and CDR2 (germline): MGHRA, YSYEKL. As DNA, the CDR3 is TGCGCCAGCAGCTACAGGGTCTCCCCTAACTCTGGCTACACCTTC. Translated: CASSYRVSPNSGYTF.

This clone was detected a few times. Sequence at one end of the junction differs from germline and may be a read error. The genes are TRBV24-1 and TRBJ2-5; possible D gene TRBD2, 6 bases. Germline assignment: CDR1 KGHDR and CDR2 SFDVKD. The CDR3 length is 13 residues. The CDR3 reads CATREGYHETQYF. The CDR3 nucleotides read TGTGCCACCAGGGAGGGTTACCATGAGACCCAGTACTTC.

This clone was recorded a few times. This chain links TRBV3-1 (or the pseudogene TRBV3-2) with TRBJ1-2, with a weak D call TRBD1 (5 bases). CDR1 is LGHDT and CDR2 is YNNKEL in the germline V gene (reference sequence). The CDR3 has 16 residues. V was shortened by 3 bases and J by 4 bases, with 18 bases between the two germline ends. Here the CDR3 DNA reads TGTGCCAGCAGCCATCGTCGAGCAGGGATAGGCTATGGCTACACCTTC. Its protein is CASSHRRAGIGYGYTF.

This chain connects TRBV7-9 to TRBJ2-5, with D possibly being TRBD1 (7 bases). Germline V gene sequence: CDR1 SEHNR, CDR2 FQNEAQ (reference sequence). Trimming shortened V by 7 bases and J by 1 base, and 16 bases separated the two germline ends. The CDR3 loop spans 15 amino acids. Here the CDR3 DNA reads TGTGCCAGCAACCGGCAGGGGGGCCTCCAAGAGACCCAGTACTTC. Its translation is CASNRQGGLQETQYF.

The sample holds one count of this clone. V gene TRBV11-3 combines with J gene TRBJ1-1; TRBD1 agrees at 9 bases. The CDR3 loop spans 17 amino acids. Per the germline V gene, CDR1 is SGHNT and CDR2 is YENEEA. Unmatched junction bases numbered 18, after V lost 8 bases and J lost 5 bases. As DNA, the CDR3 is TGTGCCAGCGGGGGCTTACAGGGGGCCCCCAACGGTACTGAAGCTTTCTTT. Its translation is CASGGLQGAPNGTEAFF.